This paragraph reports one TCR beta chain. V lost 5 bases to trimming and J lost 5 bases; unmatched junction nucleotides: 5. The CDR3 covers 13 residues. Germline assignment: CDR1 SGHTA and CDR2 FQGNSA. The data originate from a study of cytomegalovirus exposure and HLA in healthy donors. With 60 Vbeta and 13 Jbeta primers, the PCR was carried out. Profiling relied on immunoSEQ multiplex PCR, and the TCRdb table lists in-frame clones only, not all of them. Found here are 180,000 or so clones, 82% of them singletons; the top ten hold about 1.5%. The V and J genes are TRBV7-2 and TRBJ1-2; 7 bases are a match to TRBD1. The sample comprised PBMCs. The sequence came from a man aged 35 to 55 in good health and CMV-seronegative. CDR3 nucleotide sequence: TGTGCCAGCAGCCCAGGGGGTAGTTATGGCTACACCTTC. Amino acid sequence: CASSPGGSYGYTF. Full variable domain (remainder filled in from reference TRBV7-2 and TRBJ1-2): GAGVSQSPSNKVTEKGKDVELRCDPISGHTALYWYRQSLGQGLEFLIYFQGNSAPDKSGLPSDRFSAERTGGSVSTLTIQRTQQEDSAVYLCASSPGGSYGYTFGSGTRLTVV.